This T cell receptor beta chain stems from a study of cytomegalovirus exposure and HLA in healthy donors. Notes on the study in general: Reports indicate that TCR beta sequences accurately predicted the HLA-A and HLA-B alleles of most subjects. Presence/absence results assume similar sequencing depth per donor, which may not hold. The study put under 200 TCR beta chains on its list as cytomegalovirus-associated.

PCR amplification relied on 60 Vbeta primers (plus 13 Jbeta primers). The repertoire was sequenced with immunoSEQ multiplex PCR; TCRdb's copy has only in-frame clones and lacks some. This table holds over 100,000 clones, around 77% found once. The CDR3 is 14 amino acids. Germline values: CDR1 SQVTM, CDR2 ANQGSEA. J lost 8 bases, V lost 6 bases, and 8 bases had no gene match. The donors gave bone marrow, and they were healthy. With regard to this clone: Its cognate antigen is unknown.

The TCR comes from a male donor in good health and CMV-seropositive. Material for sequencing was PBMCs. The gene calls are TRBV29-1 and TRBJ2-3, with TRBD2 matching 13 bases. CDR3 region: CSVATSGGAGTQYF. In nucleotides, the CDR3 is TGCAGCGTGGCCACTAGCGGGGGGGCAGGTACGCAGTATTTT.